This TCR beta chain stems from a study of beta chain features in type 1 diabetes. Study information: Sorted cell examination encompassed approximately 110 million cells across all samples. Study results and caveats: It was not settled here whether HLA type affects TCRB rearrangement. Moderate yet significant TCRB CDR3 shortening was seen in Type 1 diabetes patients in all four CD4+ subsets.

Expressed TCRB transcripts were sequenced after all isolated RNA was converted to cDNA. Method: immunoSEQ multiplex PCR; TCRdb's copy keeps in-frame clones and lacks some. The table lists around 250,000 clones, about a fifth of them singletons. The CDR3 has 13 residues. A remark on this clone: Its antigen is unidentified.

Specimen: naive CD4+ T cells from blood. The sequence came from a woman in her thirties or forties with type 1 diabetes. V gene TRBV21-1 combines with J gene TRBJ2-2; the D call in the table, TRBD1, was not verified against the DNA. TRBV21-1 is a pseudogene segment. For the CDR3, the DNA is TGTGCCAGCAGCGGGACAGGGGGCAGGGAGCTGTTTTTT. It translates to CASSGTGGRELFF.